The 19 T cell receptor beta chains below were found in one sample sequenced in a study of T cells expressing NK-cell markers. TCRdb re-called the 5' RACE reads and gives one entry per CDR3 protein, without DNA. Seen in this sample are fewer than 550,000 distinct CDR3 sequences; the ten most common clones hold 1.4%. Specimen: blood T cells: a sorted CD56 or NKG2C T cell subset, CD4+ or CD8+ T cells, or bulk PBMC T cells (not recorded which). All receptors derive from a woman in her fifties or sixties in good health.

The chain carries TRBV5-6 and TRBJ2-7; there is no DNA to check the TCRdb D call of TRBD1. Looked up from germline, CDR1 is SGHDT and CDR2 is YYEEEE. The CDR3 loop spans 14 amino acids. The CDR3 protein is CASSDGTGPNLSYF.

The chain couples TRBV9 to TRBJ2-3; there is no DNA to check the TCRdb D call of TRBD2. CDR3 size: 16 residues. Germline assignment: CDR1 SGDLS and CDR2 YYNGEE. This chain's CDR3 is CASSVGLPSRGDTQYF.

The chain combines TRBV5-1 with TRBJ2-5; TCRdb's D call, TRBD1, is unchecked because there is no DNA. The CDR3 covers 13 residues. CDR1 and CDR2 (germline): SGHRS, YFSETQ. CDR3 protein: CASSLGRGETQYF.

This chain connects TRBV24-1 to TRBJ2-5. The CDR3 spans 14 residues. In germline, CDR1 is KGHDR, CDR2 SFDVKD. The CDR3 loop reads CATSDRLTQETQYF.

CDR3 residues: CASSPQKLSYEQYF. The rearrangement joins TRBV18 to TRBJ2-7. The germline CDR1 and CDR2 sequences are KGHSH and LQKENI. The CDR3 is 14 amino acids.

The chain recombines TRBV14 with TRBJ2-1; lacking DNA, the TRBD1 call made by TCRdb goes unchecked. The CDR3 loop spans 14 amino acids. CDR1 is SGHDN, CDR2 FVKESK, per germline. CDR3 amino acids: CASSQGQPGNEQFF.

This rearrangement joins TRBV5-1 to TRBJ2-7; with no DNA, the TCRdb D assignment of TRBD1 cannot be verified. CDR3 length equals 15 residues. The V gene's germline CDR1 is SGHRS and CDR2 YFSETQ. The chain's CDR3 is CASSTGGRETYEQYF.

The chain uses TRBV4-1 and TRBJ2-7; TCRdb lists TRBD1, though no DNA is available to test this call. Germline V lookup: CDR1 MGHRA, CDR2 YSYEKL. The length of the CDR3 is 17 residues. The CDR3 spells CASSQSTAGGLLHEQYF.

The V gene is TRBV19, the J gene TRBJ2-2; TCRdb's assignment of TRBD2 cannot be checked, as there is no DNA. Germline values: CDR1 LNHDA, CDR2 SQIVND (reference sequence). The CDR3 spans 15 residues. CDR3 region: CASSGLAGDTGELFF.

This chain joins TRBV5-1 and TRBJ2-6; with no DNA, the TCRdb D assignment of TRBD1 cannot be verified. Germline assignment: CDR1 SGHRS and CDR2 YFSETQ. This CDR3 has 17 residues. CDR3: CASSLAGTNSGANVLTF. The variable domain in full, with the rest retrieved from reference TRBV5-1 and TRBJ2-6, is KAGVTQTPRYLIKTRGQQVTLSCSPISGHRSVSWYQQTPGQGLQFLFEYFSETQRNKGNFPGRFSGRQFSNSRSEMNVSTLELGDSALYLCASSLAGTNSGANVLTFGAGSRLTVL.

CDR3: CAKWVNTEAFF. The rearrangement joins TRBV27 to TRBJ1-1. The CDR3 totals 11 residues. Germline assignment: CDR1 MNHEY and CDR2 SMNVEV (reference sequence).

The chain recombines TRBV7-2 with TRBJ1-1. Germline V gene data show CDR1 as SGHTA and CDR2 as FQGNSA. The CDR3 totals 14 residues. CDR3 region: CASSFVSGGTEAFF. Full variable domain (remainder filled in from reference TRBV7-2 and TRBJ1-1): GAGVSQSPSNKVTEKGKDVELRCDPISGHTALYWYRQSLGQGLEFLIYFQGNSAPDKSGLPSDRFSAERTGGSVSTLTIQRTQQEDSAVYLCASSFVSGGTEAFFGQGTRLTVV.

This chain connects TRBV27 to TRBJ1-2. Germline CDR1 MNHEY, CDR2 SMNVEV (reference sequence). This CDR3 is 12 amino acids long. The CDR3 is CASGERNYGYTF.

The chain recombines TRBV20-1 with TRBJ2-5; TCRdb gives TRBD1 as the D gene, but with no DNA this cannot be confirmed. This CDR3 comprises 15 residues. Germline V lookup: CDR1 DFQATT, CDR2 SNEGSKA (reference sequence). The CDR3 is CSAVPFRQGAETQYF.

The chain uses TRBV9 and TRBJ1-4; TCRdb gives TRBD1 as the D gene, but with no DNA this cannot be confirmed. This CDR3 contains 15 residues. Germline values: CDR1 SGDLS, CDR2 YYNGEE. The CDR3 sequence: CASSVEGSRSEKLFF. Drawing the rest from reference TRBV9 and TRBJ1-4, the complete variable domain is DSGVTQTPKHLITATGQRVTLRCSPRSGDLSVYWYQQSLDQGLQFLIQYYNGEERAKGNILERFSAQQFPDLHSELNLSSLELGDSALYFCASSVEGSRSEKLFFGSGTQLSVL.

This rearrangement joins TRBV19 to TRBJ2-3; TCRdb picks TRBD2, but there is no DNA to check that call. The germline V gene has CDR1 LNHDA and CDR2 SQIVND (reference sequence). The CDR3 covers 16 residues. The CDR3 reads CASSLLAGGLADTQYF.

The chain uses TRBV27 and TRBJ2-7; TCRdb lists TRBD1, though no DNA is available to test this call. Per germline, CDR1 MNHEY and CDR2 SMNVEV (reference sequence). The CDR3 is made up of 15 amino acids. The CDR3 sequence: CASGLTQGAVYEQYF.

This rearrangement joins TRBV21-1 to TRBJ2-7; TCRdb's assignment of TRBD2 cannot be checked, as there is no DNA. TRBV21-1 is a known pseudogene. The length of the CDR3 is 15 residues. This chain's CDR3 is CASSNSGLADYEQYF.

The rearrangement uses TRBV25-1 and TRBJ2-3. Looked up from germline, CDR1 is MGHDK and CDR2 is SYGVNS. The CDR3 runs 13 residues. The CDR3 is CASRKGSADTQYF.